This record concerns one TCR beta chain sequence. Germline V lookup: CDR1 MNHEY, CDR2 SVGAGI. This CDR3 is built from 14 residues. V was pared by 5 bases and J by 5 bases, with 8 bases of the junction left unmatched. These data belong to a study of blood T cell repertoires in COVID-19. At the level of the study: The analysed material was cDNA or gDNA that came from T cells, B-cell-depleted T cells, or PBMCs.

In the original workflow: Estimation of nucleated cell counts was performed using reference gene primer amplification. The method was immunoSEQ multiplex PCR; TCRdb's version includes in-frame clones alone and lacks a portion of them. From that table come the V and J calls and clone size; the DNA was used to work out D and trimming. The sample contains around 76,000 clones, approximately 80% of which appear only once. Followed longitudinally, the Seattle patients had been enrolled during active infection. The sample taken for sequencing was peripheral blood. This clonotype was obtained from a man aged 50 to 60 with COVID-19, enrolled during active disease. This chain connects TRBV6-5 to TRBJ2-7, with TRBD2 identical over 8 bases. The CDR3 DNA is TGTGCCAGCAGTCGCAGGGACGGGGGGGACGAGCAGTACTTC. Protein sequence: CASSRRDGGDEQYF.